This passage covers 9 T cell receptor beta chains from one sample sequenced in a study of naive and memory T cell subsets. The beta constant-region primer was an equimolar mix of two oligonucleotides covering TRBC1 and TRBC2. The ligated cDNA underwent four PCR rounds using SP2 and nested alpha and beta constant-region primers. MiXCR, applied by TCRdb to the UMI-ligation and nested PCR reads, yields one record per CDR3 protein. The table lists 120,000 or so distinct CDR3 sequences, 36% of them singletons. Sequenced sample: central memory CD4+ T cells from blood. The receptors shown here come from a human donor in good health.

In this sample, this clonotype turned up a few times. This chain connects TRBV29-1 to TRBJ2-1; weak D call: TRBD2 (6 bases). V lost 6 bases to trimming and J lost 6 bases, with 21 bases between them. The V gene's germline CDR1 is SQVTM and CDR2 ANQGSEA. The CDR3 covers 15 residues. As DNA, the CDR3 is TGCAGCGTGGAACCCGGGACTTTATACTCCAATGAGCAGTTCTTC. Amino acid sequence: CSVEPGTLYSNEQFF.

The genes are TRBV29-1 and TRBJ1-1; D not resolved. The ends were cut back, 1 base at V and 1 base at J, with 13 bases in the middle. Germline CDR1 and CDR2: SQVTM and ANQGSEA. The CDR3 consists of 15 residues. CDR3 amino acids: CSVEGQAGGNTEAFF. CDR3 nucleotide sequence: TGCAGCGTTGAAGGTCAAGCAGGAGGGAACACTGAAGCTTTCTTT.

This clonotype has only a few counts. The chain carries TRBV30 and TRBJ2-1, with 14 bases aligning to TRBD2. V was clipped by 8 bases and J by 7 bases; unmatched bases: 7. The length of the CDR3 is 14 residues. The germline gives CDR1 GTSNPN, CDR2 SVGIG (reference sequence). CDR3 DNA sequence: TGTGCCCGAAGGACTAGCGGGAGGCTTAATGAGCAGTTCTTC. Translated: CARRTSGRLNEQFF.

This clonotype was found a few times. V is TRBV6-2 or TRBV6-3 and J is TRBJ1-5; D gene ambiguous. Trimming shortened V by 7 bases and J by 0 bases, and 10 bases separated the two germline ends. Germline loops: CDR1 MNHEY, CDR2 SVGEGT. CDR3 length equals 14 residues. CDR3: CASIQAHSNQPQHF. CDR3 DNA: TGTGCCAGCATCCAGGCTCATAGCAATCAGCCCCAGCATTTT.

The chain links TRBV5-5 to TRBJ2-7, with a tentative D call TRBD2 (6 bases). V lost 0 bases to trimming and J lost 2 bases, with 18 bases between them. Germline lookup yields CDR1 SGHKS and CDR2 YYEKEE (reference sequence). This CDR3 has 17 amino acids. This chain's CDR3 is CASSLALGRTGAYEQYF. For the CDR3, the DNA is TGTGCCAGCAGCTTGGCCCTCGGGAGAACAGGAGCCTACGAGCAGTACTTC. Looking up the rest from reference TRBV5-5 and TRBJ2-7 gives the full variable domain: DAGVTQSPTHLIKTRGQQVTLRCSPISGHKSVSWYQQVLGQGPQFIFQYYEKEERGRGNFPDRFSARQFPNYSSELNVNALLLGDSALYLCASSLALGRTGAYEQYFGPGTRLTVT.

Only a few counts were recorded for this clonotype. The CDR3 sequence: CASSYSPSRLAGVVYNEQFF. The CDR3 DNA reads as TGTGCCAGCAGCTATTCTCCAAGTCGACTAGCGGGAGTGGTCTACAATGAGCAGTTCTTC. The chain couples TRBV9 to TRBJ2-1, with 12 nucleotides matching TRBD2. CDR1 and CDR2 (germline): SGDLS, YYNGEE. Trimming removed 4 bases from V and 3 bases from J; junction bases left unmatched: 17. The CDR3 consists of 20 residues.

This clonotype was observed a handful of times. Relative to the germline gene, one junction end is altered; a read error may explain this. The chain has TRBV3-1 and TRBJ2-1, with D unresolved. Germline V gene data show CDR1 as LGHDT and CDR2 as YNNKEL (reference sequence). The CDR3 loop spans 11 amino acids. The chain's CDR3 is CASSQVGHILF. CDR3 DNA sequence: TGTGCCAGCAGCCAAGTAGGGCACATCCTGTTC.

The chain uses TRBV7-8 and TRBJ1-1, with D perhaps matching TRBD1 (5 bases). V shed 2 bases and J shed 5 bases, with 15 bases lying between them. CDR1 is SGHVS, CDR2 FQNEAQ, per germline. CDR3 length: 15 residues. The CDR3 spells CASSLLSGLMTEAFF. Here the CDR3 DNA reads TGTGCCAGCAGCTTACTTTCAGGGCTGATGACTGAAGCTTTCTTT.

Only a few counts were recorded for this clonotype. V is TRBV7-9 and J is TRBJ1-1, with 8 bases identical to TRBD1. V was pared by 5 bases and J by 5 bases, with 10 bases of the junction left unmatched. CDR1 and CDR2 (germline): SEHNR, FQNEAQ (reference sequence). CDR3 length equals 15 residues. In DNA, the CDR3 is TGTGCCAGCAGCCCAGGGGGCCCGGGAGAAACTGAAGCTTTCTTT. Encoded protein: CASSPGGPGETEAFF.